The next 27 T cell receptor beta chains were all read from a single sample in a study of blood T cell repertoires in COVID-19. Method: immunoSEQ multiplex PCR; TCRdb's copy keeps in-frame clones and lacks some. The profile shows approximately 100,000 clones, about nine tenths of them singletons. Sequencing was carried out using peripheral blood. The receptors were gathered from a middle-aged man with acute or convalescent COVID-19.

This clone was observed a single time. The chain combines TRBV6-2 or TRBV6-3 with TRBJ1-5; D is possibly TRBD1 (6 bases). CDR1 and CDR2 (germline): MNHEY, SVGEGT. The CDR3 has 15 residues. V lost 6 bases and J 2 bases, leaving 14 bases between the germline ends. CDR3 sequence: CASSPRQVGNQPQHF. The CDR3 DNA reads TGTGCCAGCAGCCCAAGACAGGTTGGCAATCAGCCCCAGCATTTT.

The gene calls are TRBV7-8 and TRBJ2-5, with 7 bases matching TRBD1. This CDR3 spans 14 amino acids. Germline V gene lookup returns CDR1 SGHVS and CDR2 FQNEAQ. Trimming removed 8 bases from V and 4 bases from J; junction bases left unmatched: 10. In nucleotides, the CDR3 is TGTGCCAGCCGCCTCACGACAGGGCGAGAGACCCAGTACTTC. The encoded protein is CASRLTTGRETQYF.

DNA for the CDR3: TGTGCCAGCAGCCAAGATGACAGGGGGAGATCACCCCTCCACTTT. Protein: CASSQDDRGRSPLHF. The chain joins TRBV14 to TRBJ1-6; 9 nucleotides align to TRBD1. Germline loops: CDR1 SGHDN, CDR2 FVKESK. With 0 bases clipped from V and 10 bases from J, the junction kept 4 bases outside the gene matches. There are 15 residues in the CDR3.

This chain uses TRBV4-1 with TRBJ1-2; the match to TRBD1 covers 8 bases. This CDR3 contains 13 residues. CDR1 is MGHRA, CDR2 YSYEKL, per germline. Trimming took 2 bases from V and 8 from J; bases not matched to a gene: 4. CDR3 protein: CASSQRPGGGYTF. In nucleotides, the CDR3 is TGCGCCAGCAGCCAAAGGCCAGGGGGCGGCTACACCTTC.

This chain connects TRBV5-1 to TRBJ1-2, with D perhaps TRBD1 (6 bases). V was clipped by 0 bases and J by 4 bases, with 10 bases between them. Per germline, CDR1 SGHRS and CDR2 YFSETQ. The CDR3 covers 14 residues. The CDR3 DNA is TGCGCCAGCAGCTTGGGTGGACAGCCCTATGGCTACACCTTC. Translated: CASSLGGQPYGYTF.

The V and J genes are TRBV7-2 and TRBJ1-6; 10 bases match TRBD1. The CDR3 loop spans 15 amino acids. V shed 5 bases and J 6 bases; nucleotides not matched to a gene: 4. CDR1 is SGHTA and CDR2 is FQGNSA in the germline V gene. Here the CDR3 reads CASSADRGPNSPLHF. CDR3 nucleotide sequence: TGTGCCAGCAGCGCCGACAGGGGGCCTAATTCACCCCTCCACTTT. Supplemented by reference TRBV7-2 and TRBJ1-6, the full variable domain reads GAGVSQSPSNKVTEKGKDVELRCDPISGHTALYWYRQSLGQGLEFLIYFQGNSAPDKSGLPSDRFSAERTGGSVSTLTIQRTQQEDSAVYLCASSADRGPNSPLHFGNGTRLTVT.

The chain has TRBV19 and TRBJ1-1, with D possibly TRBD1 on 5 matching bases. This CDR3 is built from 13 residues. Looked up from germline, CDR1 is LNHDA and CDR2 is SQIVND (reference sequence). The CDR3 nucleotides read TGTGCTAGTCGGCCGGACATCTCCCCTGAAGCTTTCTTT. As protein: CASRPDISPEAFF.

The gene calls are TRBV19 and TRBJ1-5; D is unresolved. Per the germline V gene, CDR1 is LNHDA and CDR2 is SQIVND (reference sequence). This CDR3 is 17 amino acids long. V lost 10 bases to trimming and J lost 0 bases, with 22 bases between them. The CDR3 is CATTPLDSRNSNQPQHF. For the CDR3, the DNA is TGTGCCACTACACCTCTTGACTCTAGAAATAGCAATCAGCCCCAGCATTTT.

This clone was seen only once. The rearrangement uses TRBV27 and TRBJ2-7, with 7 bases matching TRBD1. The CDR3 totals 13 residues. Looked up from germline, CDR1 is MNHEY and CDR2 is SMNVEV (reference sequence). J was trimmed by 2 bases and V by 4 bases; bases with no gene match: 2. The CDR3 nucleotides are TGTGCCAGCAGTTGGGGACAGCCCTACGAGCAGTACTTC. Its translation: CASSWGQPYEQYF.

This clone was recorded only once. The V gene is TRBV27, the J gene TRBJ1-1; D is possibly TRBD1 (6 bases). The CDR3 runs 12 residues. The germline V gene has CDR1 MNHEY and CDR2 SMNVEV (reference sequence). The ends were cut back, 2 bases at V and 11 bases at J, with 12 bases in the middle. The CDR3 sequence: CASSLLQGRAFF. The CDR3 DNA reads TGTGCCAGCAGTTTACTGCAGGGGCGCGCTTTCTTT.

This clone was observed a few times. The gene calls are TRBV6-5 and TRBJ2-1; maybe TRBD1 (6 bases). CDR3 length: 15 residues. V lost 10 bases to trimming and J lost 7 bases, with 23 bases between them. Per germline, CDR1 MNHEY and CDR2 SVGAGI. The CDR3 loop is CATTVTGRGRNEQFF. In DNA form, the CDR3 reads TGTGCCACCACAGTTACGGGAAGGGGGAGAAATGAGCAGTTCTTC.

CDR3 residues: CASSPPGTGSRPQHF. CDR3 DNA: TGTGCCAGTAGTCCCCCCGGGACAGGGAGTCGGCCCCAGCATTTT. The rearrangement joins TRBV19 to TRBJ1-5; 9 bases match TRBD1. This CDR3 has 15 amino acids. J lost 9 bases, V lost 5 bases, and 11 bases had no gene match. The germline CDR1 and CDR2 sequences are LNHDA and SQIVND (reference sequence).

This chain links TRBV28 with TRBJ1-2, with TRBD1 identical over 9 bases. V gave up 6 bases and J gave up 5 bases; unmatched junction bases: 1. Germline V gives CDR1 MDHEN, CDR2 SYDVKM. The CDR3 extends over 12 amino acids. The CDR3 nucleotides read TGTGCCAGCAGGGGACAGGGATATGGCTACACCTTC. It codes for CASRGQGYGYTF.

In nucleotides, the CDR3 is TGTGCCAGCAGCGCGGGACAGGGGGCAGGTTCACCCCTCCACTTT. Protein product: CASSAGQGAGSPLHF. This chain links TRBV9 with TRBJ1-6, with 12 bases identical to TRBD1. The J segment lost 9 bases and the V segment lost 3 bases, leaving 4 bases of the junction unmatched. The CDR3 extends over 15 amino acids. Germline loops: CDR1 SGDLS, CDR2 YYNGEE.

The V and J genes are TRBV19 and TRBJ1-1; 7 bases fit TRBD1. The germline V gene has CDR1 LNHDA and CDR2 SQIVND (reference sequence). The CDR3 runs 14 residues. J was trimmed by 3 bases and V by 3 bases; bases with no gene match: 4. DNA for the CDR3: TGTGCCAGTAGTATCAGGGGGTGGGACACTGAAGCTTTCTTT. This translates into CASSIRGWDTEAFF.

The CDR3 nucleotides read TGTGCCAGCAGTCGAGGGGGCGCGTCTGGAAACACCATATATTTT. Translation: CASSRGGASGNTIYF. The chain is built from TRBV28 and TRBJ1-3; 7 nucleotides agree with TRBD1. Germline lookup yields CDR1 MDHEN and CDR2 SYDVKM. The CDR3 totals 15 residues. V was pared by 5 bases and J by 1 base, with 5 bases of the junction left unmatched.

The rearrangement joins TRBV18 to TRBJ2-2; the match to TRBD1 covers 7 bases. The CDR3 covers 16 residues. Trimming cost V 6 bases and J 4 bases; bases outside gene matches: 11. The germline CDR1 and CDR2 sequences are KGHSH and LQKENI. The CDR3 loop is CASSSQGGAGTGELFF. The CDR3 DNA sequence: TGTGCCAGCTCGTCCCAAGGGGGCGCAGGCACCGGGGAGCTGTTTTTT.

The CDR3 DNA reads TGTGCCAGCAGTGAAGCTGGGGAACAGGGGAATGGCTACACCTTC. Translating gives CASSEAGEQGNGYTF. J is TRBJ1-2 and V is TRBV2, with TRBD1 identical over 7 bases. The V gene's germline CDR1 is SNHLY and CDR2 FYNNEI. J lost 6 bases, V lost 0 bases, and 7 bases had no gene match. The CDR3 contains 15 residues.

The chain is built from TRBV19 and TRBJ2-1; possibly TRBD1 for D (5 bases). Trimming cost V 10 bases and J 4 bases, with 11 bases left between them. Germline V gene lookup returns CDR1 LNHDA and CDR2 SQIVND (reference sequence). The CDR3 spans 12 residues. CDR3 in amino acids: CATYGAYNEQFF. For the CDR3, the DNA is TGTGCCACTTATGGGGCTTACAATGAGCAGTTCTTC.

This sequence joins TRBV7-9 and TRBJ1-1; possibly TRBD1 for D (5 bases). The CDR3 is 15 residues long. Germline V gene sequence: CDR1 SEHNR, CDR2 FQNEAQ (reference sequence). Trimming cost V 5 bases and J 6 bases, with 19 bases left between them. The CDR3 loop reads CASSPTETVGPEAFF. The CDR3 bases are TGTGCCAGCAGCCCCACTGAGACAGTTGGCCCTGAAGCTTTCTTT.

The J gene is TRBJ1-5, the V gene TRBV6-1; TRBD1 might be the D (6 bases). CDR1 and CDR2 from the germline V gene are MNHNS and SASEGT. Trimming cost V 2 bases and J 2 bases, with 10 bases left between them. CDR3 length: 15 residues. This CDR3 is CASSEMDSGNQPQHF. In nucleotides, the CDR3 is TGTGCCAGCAGTGAAATGGACAGTGGCAATCAGCCCCAGCATTTT.

The chain employs TRBV7-8 and TRBJ1-6; no definite D call. The germline gives CDR1 SGHVS, CDR2 FQNEAQ. Trimming stripped 5 bases from V and 9 bases from J, with 14 bases between. The CDR3 contains 14 residues. The CDR3 here is CASSLAGSGSPLHF. CDR3 nucleotide sequence: TGTGCCAGCAGCCTGGCTGGGAGTGGTTCACCCCTCCACTTT.

The chain carries TRBV15 and TRBJ1-2, with TRBD1 matching over 9 bases. CDR3 length equals 18 residues. The J segment lost 7 bases and the V segment lost 5 bases, leaving 20 bases of the junction unmatched. Germline lookup yields CDR1 LNHNV and CDR2 YYDKDF (reference sequence). The DNA for the CDR3 is TGTGCCACCAGCGCGCCTTTAGAATTCGACAGGGGGGGACGTGGCTACACCTTC. Translation: CATSAPLEFDRGGRGYTF. Based on the CDR3 plus reference TRBV15 and TRBJ1-2, the full variable domain is DAMVIQNPRYQVTQFGKPVTLSCSQTLNHNVMYWYQQKSSQAPKLLFHYYDKDFNNEADTPDNFQSRRPNTSFCFLDIRSPGLGDTAMYLCATSAPLEFDRGGRGYTFGSGTRLTVV.

The chain recombines TRBV18 with TRBJ1-3; D perhaps matches TRBD1 (6 bases). Trimming cost V 4 bases and J 0 bases, with 13 bases left between them. The CDR3 spans 16 residues. CDR1 KGHSH and CDR2 LQKENI come from the germline V gene. The CDR3 is CASSRDGGVSGNTIYF. The CDR3 DNA is TGTGCCAGCTCACGGGATGGGGGCGTCTCTGGAAACACCATATATTTT.

The chain carries TRBV6-5 and TRBJ1-2; D gene ambiguous. The CDR3 length is 11 residues. V gave up 4 bases and J gave up 8 bases, with 8 bases separating them. CDR1 is MNHEY and CDR2 is SVGAGI in the germline V gene. Here the CDR3 reads CASSSLSGYTF. CDR3 DNA: TGTGCCAGCAGTTCACTGTCGGGCTACACCTTC.

The J gene is TRBJ2-7, the V gene TRBV4-1; 9 positions agree with TRBD1. The CDR3 has 15 residues. Per the germline V gene, CDR1 is MGHRA and CDR2 is YSYEKL. The J segment lost 4 bases and the V segment lost 1 base, leaving 5 bases of the junction unmatched. CDR3 in amino acids: CASSQAGDRVYEQYF. CDR3 DNA sequence: TGCGCCAGCAGCCAAGCCGGGGACAGGGTGTACGAGCAGTACTTC.

The V gene is TRBV12-3 or TRBV12-4, the J gene TRBJ1-2, with D perhaps TRBD1 (5 bases). CDR3 length: 13 residues. The V end lost 3 bases, the J end lost 8 bases, and 13 bases lay between the germline ends. CDR3 in DNA: TGTGCCAGCAGTTTGCAGGGACTGGGAGGCTACACCTTC. Protein sequence: CASSLQGLGGYTF.